This T cell receptor (beta chain) was recovered during a study of vaccination effects on CD4 cells after COVID-19 (dated by TCRdb to between 2021 and 2024). For the study in its entirety: Each participant received two doses of an mRNA SARS-CoV-2 vaccine, either BNT162b2 or mRNA-1273. Cultures from other donors in the study were sequenced with the Oncomine TCR Beta short-read assay on an Illumina iSeq 100. In two convalescent patients, pre-vaccine samples were collected 16 days and one week ahead of the first dose, 142 and 148 days after COVID-19 diagnosis. Altogether, some ten COVID-19 convalescent patients and a handful of SARS-CoV-2-naive healthy vaccine recipients made up the full study. SARS-CoV-2 spike-specific CD4+ TCR repertoires from before and after mRNA vaccination were compared in COVID-19 convalescent patients and in infection-naive vaccine recipients. The investigation overall reported the following: For convalescent patients, new clones induced by the vaccine made up most of the post-vaccine spike-reactive repertoire, and these new clones were largely distinct from the clones induced by infection. Only a small number of convalescent patients were included, and no early post-infection timepoints were available, which limited the study. At late post-vaccination timepoints, both infection-induced and vaccine-induced clones showed marked clonal contraction, consistent with waning T cell responses.

To prepare the library, the immunoSEQ multiplex PCR assay was applied. TCR beta CDR3 sequencing was performed on DNA from the cultured, isolated CD4+ T cells. As for the authors' bioinformatics: Non-productive TCR sequences were discarded, and reads were trimmed to the CDR3 region, with only CDR3s of 7 or more amino acids retained. Antigen-specific clonotypes were identified using the MANAFEST web app by comparison of expansion in peptide wells against reference cultures. Positive clones required FDR<0.05 expansion versus reference and all other wells, odds ratio above 5, and frequency above 0.1% in two replicate wells. Clonotypes significantly expanded in SARS-CoV-2 spike wells and in at least one common cold coronavirus spike condition were defined as cross-reactive. CDR3 similarity was assessed by Levenshtein distance using the stringdist R package, and unrooted trees were constructed with ape in R 3.6.1. This is the immuneACCESS table as TCRdb keeps it, with only in-frame sequences that have V and J called. A part of the clones is gone; compared with another copy, unresolved V genes explain less than half, and the rest is unexplained. The V and J calls and clone size are taken from that table; D and trimming were inferred from the DNA. The sample table holds around 30,000 clones, of which 60% to 80% were seen once. Clones ranked in the top ten supply about a fifth of the sample.

A single count supports this clone. Its antigen remains undetermined. No per-base quality is available; no much larger clone lies one base away. In the ViraFEST assay, PBMC were stimulated with viral peptide pools, and antigen-specific CD4+ T cell clonotypes were then identified by expansion using TCR sequencing. After more than nine days of culture, CD4+ T cells were isolated with the EasySep CD4+ T cell isolation kit. Convalescent patients had PCR-confirmed SARS-CoV-2 infection between March and December 2020, before Alpha, Beta and Delta variants emerged in the United States. Some 1.9 million PBMC per well were cultured with approximately 10 ug/ml peptides in IMDM containing around 5% human AB serum, approximately 10 IU/ml IL-2 and gentamicin. Half of the culture medium was replaced with fresh IL-2-containing medium on days 3 and 7. Each peptide stimulation condition was cultured in triplicate wells unless otherwise noted. Using Ficoll-Paque Plus gradient centrifugation, PBMC were separated from whole blood and then either used fresh or cryopreserved at -140C. The spike proteins of SARS-CoV-2 and of the common cold coronaviruses HCoV-NL63, HCoV-OC43 and HCoV-229E were spanned by overlapping peptide pools. Genomic DNA was extracted from cultured CD4+ T cells with the QIAamp micro DNA kit.

The CDR1 and CDR2 encoded by the germline V gene are SGHNT and YENEEA. After removal of 3 bases from V and 9 bases from J, the junction retains 15 bases not matched to a gene. Including the terminal cysteine and phenylalanine, the CDR3 comprises 17 residues. The entry retains the CDR3 DNA only, 51 bases that are in frame from base 1. The chain is encoded by TRBV11-3 joined to TRBJ2-1; 9 central nucleotides agree with TRBD2. The clonotype comes from a human donor who had a prior SARS-CoV-2 infection. The sample here was CD4+ T cells from PBMCs cultured with HCoV-NL63 spike peptides, taken before COVID-19 vaccination. Interpreted using the paper, the cell subset or site label stands for: HCoV-NL63 spike overlapping peptide pool stimulation. The DNA sequence reads TGTGCCAGCAGCTTTCACCTCGGGGGGGCTAGCGGGGTTGAGCAGTTCTTC. Its protein product is CASSFHLGGASGVEQFF.